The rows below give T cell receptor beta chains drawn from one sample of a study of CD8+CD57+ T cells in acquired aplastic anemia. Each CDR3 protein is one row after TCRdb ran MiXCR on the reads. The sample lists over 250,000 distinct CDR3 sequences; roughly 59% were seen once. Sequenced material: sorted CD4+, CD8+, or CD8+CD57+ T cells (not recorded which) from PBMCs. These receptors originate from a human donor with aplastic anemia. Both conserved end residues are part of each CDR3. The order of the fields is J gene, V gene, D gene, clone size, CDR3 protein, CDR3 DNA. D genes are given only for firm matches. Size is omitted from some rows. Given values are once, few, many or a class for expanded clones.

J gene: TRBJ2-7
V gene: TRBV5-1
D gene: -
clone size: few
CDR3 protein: CASSFWTEGNYEQYF
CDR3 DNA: TGCGCCAGCAGCTTCTGGACAGAAGGCAACTACGAGCAGTACTTC

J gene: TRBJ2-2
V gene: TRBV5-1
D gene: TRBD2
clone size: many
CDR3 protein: CASSLNGGSDTGELFF
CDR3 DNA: TGCGCCAGCAGCTTGAACGGCGGGAGCGACACCGGGGAGCTGTTTTTT

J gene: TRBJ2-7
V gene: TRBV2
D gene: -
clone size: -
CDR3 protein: CASRRGQGADEQYF
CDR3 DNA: TGTGCCAGCAGGCGGGGGCAGGGGGCCGACGAGCAGTACTTC

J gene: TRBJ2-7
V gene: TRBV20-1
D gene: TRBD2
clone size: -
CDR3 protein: CNLAGSYEQYF
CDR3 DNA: TGCAATTTAGCGGGCTCCTACGAGCAGTACTTC

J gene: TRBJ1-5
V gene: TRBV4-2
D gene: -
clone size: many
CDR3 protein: CASSQDPQGPGGFSNQPQHF
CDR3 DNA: TGTGCCAGCAGCCAAGATCCGCAAGGGCCGGGCGGCTTTAGCAATCAGCCCCAGCATTTT

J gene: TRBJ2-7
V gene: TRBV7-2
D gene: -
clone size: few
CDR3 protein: CATHLFAGRNYEQYF
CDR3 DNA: TGTGCCACACACCTTTTTGCGGGGCGAAACTACGAGCAGTACTTC

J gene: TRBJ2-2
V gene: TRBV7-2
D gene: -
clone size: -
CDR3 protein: CASSAKGAGELFF
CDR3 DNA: TGTGCCAGCAGCGCCAAGGGCGCCGGGGAGCTGTTTTTT

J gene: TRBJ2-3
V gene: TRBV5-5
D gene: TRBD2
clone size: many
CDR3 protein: CASSFQAGEGDTQYF
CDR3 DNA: TGTGCCAGCAGCTTCCAGGCCGGGGAGGGGGATACGCAGTATTTT

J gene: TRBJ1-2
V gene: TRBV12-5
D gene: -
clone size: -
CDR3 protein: CASGLGNSYGYTF
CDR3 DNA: TGTGCTAGTGGTTTGGGGAATAGCTATGGCTACACCTTC

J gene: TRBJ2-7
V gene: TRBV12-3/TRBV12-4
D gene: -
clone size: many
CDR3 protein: CASSPSRWVISNNPYEQYF
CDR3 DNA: TGTGCCAGCAGTCCCTCGAGGTGGGTAATTTCCAATAACCCCTACGAGCAGTACTTC

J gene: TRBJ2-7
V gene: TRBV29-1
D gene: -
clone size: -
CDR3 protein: CSATEPTSYEQYF
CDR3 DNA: TGCAGCGCTACCGAACCCACATCCTACGAGCAGTACTTC

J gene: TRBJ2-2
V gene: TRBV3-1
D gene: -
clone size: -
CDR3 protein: CASREREYPGELFF
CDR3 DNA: TGTGCCAGCAGGGAAAGGGAGTACCCCGGGGAGCTGTTTTTT

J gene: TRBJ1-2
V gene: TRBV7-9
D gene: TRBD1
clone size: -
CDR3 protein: CASEDRDIYGYTF
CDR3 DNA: TGTGCCAGCGAGGACAGGGACATCTATGGCTACACCTTC

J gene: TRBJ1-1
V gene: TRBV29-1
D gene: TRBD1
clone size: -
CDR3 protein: CSTADRVNTEAFF
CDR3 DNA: TGCAGCACTGCAGACAGGGTGAACACTGAAGCTTTCTTT

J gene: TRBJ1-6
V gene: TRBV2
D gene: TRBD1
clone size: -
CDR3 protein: CASNAGTGSSSPLHF
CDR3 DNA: TGTGCCAGCAATGCTGGGACAGGGAGTAGTTCACCCCTCCACTTT

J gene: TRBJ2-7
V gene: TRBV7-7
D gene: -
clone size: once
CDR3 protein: CVSSPRRDGNYEQYF
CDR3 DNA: TGTGTCAGCAGCCCACGCCGGGACGGGAACTACGAGCAGTACTTC